Each of the 20 T cell receptor beta chains below was sequenced from the same sample in a study of T cell changes during pregnancy in multiple sclerosis. Some clones are missing from TCRdb's copy, which holds only in-frame ones; the method was immunoSEQ multiplex PCR. The repertoire includes tens of thousands of clones, roughly 91% of them detected once, and roughly 0.7% sits in the top ten. The sequences come from peripheral blood, collected in the third trimester of pregnancy. The receptors come from a female donor in good health, enrolled as a control in a pregnancy study.

This chain joins TRBV4-2 and TRBJ2-1, with a tentative D call TRBD2 (7 bases). Germline V gene sequence: CDR1 LGHNA, CDR2 YNFKEQ. V lost 3 bases and J 3 bases, leaving 15 bases between the germline ends. The CDR3 sequence is 16 residues long. Here the CDR3 DNA reads TGTGCCAGCAGCCACCTTCGGGGGGCCTTCTACAATGAGCAGTTCTTC. This gives the protein CASSHLRGAFYNEQFF.

J is TRBJ2-7 and V is TRBV18; 14 bases match TRBD2. Per germline, CDR1 KGHSH and CDR2 LQKENI. J gave up 7 bases and V 2 bases, and 10 bases lay outside the gene matches. This CDR3 is built from 17 residues. The CDR3 bases are TGTGCCAGCTCACCAGCCGGACGGACTAGCGGGGGGCAAGAGCAGTACTTC. Translated: CASSPAGRTSGGQEQYF.

In DNA, the CDR3 is TGTGCCAGCAGGACAGGTGCTAACTATGGCTACACCTTC. Translating it yields CASRTGANYGYTF. The rearrangement joins TRBV27 to TRBJ1-2; D may be TRBD1 (6 bases). CDR3 size: 13 residues. Germline values: CDR1 MNHEY, CDR2 SMNVEV (reference sequence). V was clipped by 6 bases and J by 0 bases, with 8 bases between them.

The V and J genes are TRBV29-1 and TRBJ1-2; a possible D gene is TRBD1 (6 bases). The CDR3 loop spans 15 amino acids. Trimming took off 4 bases at V and 0 bases at J, with 15 bases between the two ends. Germline values: CDR1 SQVTM, CDR2 ANQGSEA. Here the CDR3 DNA reads TGCAGCGTTGTCCCCCTACAGGGATCTAACTATGGCTACACCTTC. Amino acids: CSVVPLQGSNYGYTF.

This chain uses TRBV6-4 with TRBJ2-3, with a possible D match to TRBD2 (6 bases). From germline, CDR1 is MRHNA and CDR2 SNTAGT. The length of the CDR3 is 15 residues. The V end was cut by 4 bases, the J end by 1 base, with 12 bases between. CDR3 sequence (DNA): TGTGCCAGCAGTGCGGGGGTTTCGGGCACAGATACGCAGTATTTT. Translated: CASSAGVSGTDTQYF.

V is TRBV7-2 and J is TRBJ2-6; no firm D call. CDR1 is SGHTA and CDR2 is FQGNSA in the germline V gene. This CDR3 is built from 16 residues. V was clipped by 1 base and J by 4 bases, with 11 bases between them. Here the CDR3 DNA reads TGTGCCAGCAGCTTAGTAAAGAGTCCCGGGGCCAACGTCCTGACTTTC. Its protein is CASSLVKSPGANVLTF. Full variable domain (remainder filled in from reference TRBV7-2 and TRBJ2-6): GAGVSQSPSNKVTEKGKDVELRCDPISGHTALYWYRQSLGQGLEFLIYFQGNSAPDKSGLPSDRFSAERTGGSVSTLTIQRTQQEDSAVYLCASSLVKSPGANVLTFGAGSRLTVL.

The CDR3 DNA reads TGTGCCTGGATGTTGTGGACAGTCAACACCGGGGAGCTGTTTTTT. This codes for CAWMLWTVNTGELFF. The rearrangement joins TRBV30 to TRBJ2-2; TRBD1 is a possible D gene (6 bases). Trimming cost V 4 bases and J 2 bases, with 14 bases left between them. CDR3 length: 15 amino acids. Germline V lookup: CDR1 GTSNPN, CDR2 SVGIG (reference sequence).

V usage is TRBV6-6 and J usage is TRBJ1-2; TRBD1 matches at 12 bases. V dropped 4 bases and J dropped 4; count of bases not matched to a gene: 7. This CDR3 region has 16 residues. CDR1 and CDR2 (germline): MNHNY, SVGAGI (reference sequence). CDR3 coding DNA: TGTGCCAGCAGTTCCCGGGGACAGGGGGCTGGCTATGGCTACACCTTC. Translation: CASSSRGQGAGYGYTF.

The genes are TRBV27 and TRBJ1-4; the match to TRBD1 covers 7 bases. CDR1 and CDR2 (germline): MNHEY, SMNVEV (reference sequence). J lost 7 bases, V lost 6 bases, and 8 bases had no gene match. The CDR3 contains 14 residues. The CDR3 loop reads CASRRTGDTEKLFF. The DNA of the CDR3 is TGTGCCAGCAGGCGAACAGGGGACACTGAAAAACTGTTTTTT.

The rearrangement joins TRBV28 to TRBJ2-5; no reliable D call. Per germline, CDR1 MDHEN and CDR2 SYDVKM. There are 12 residues in the CDR3. Trimming took 6 bases from V and 1 from J, leaving 6 bases between them. The CDR3 bases are TGTGCCAGCAGCTCACTCCAAGAGACCCAGTACTTC. Amino acids: CASSSLQETQYF.

The chain links TRBV5-5 to TRBJ1-4; possible D gene TRBD1, 5 bases. Germline V gene data show CDR1 as SGHKS and CDR2 as YYEKEE (reference sequence). Trimming took off 0 bases at V and 8 bases at J, with 8 bases between the two ends. The CDR3 is 13 amino acids. The CDR3, as DNA: TGTGCCAGCAGCTTGGGGGGGGAAGAAAAACTGTTTTTT. Its protein product is CASSLGGEEKLFF.

This clone is a singleton in its sample. The V gene is TRBV5-1, the J gene TRBJ2-2, with TRBD2 matching 8 bases. The ends lost 4 bases at V and 1 base at J; junction bases unmatched: 6. Per germline, CDR1 SGHRS and CDR2 YFSETQ. The CDR3 consists of 16 residues. The DNA for the CDR3 is TGCGCCAGCAGCCCCCTTCTAGCGGGGAACACCGGGGAGCTGTTTTTT. This gives the protein CASSPLLAGNTGELFF.

The rearrangement uses TRBV9 and TRBJ1-1; D remains unclear. The CDR3 is 13 residues long. Germline CDR1 reads SGDLS; CDR2 reads YYNGEE. V was clipped by 0 bases and J by 3 bases, with 6 bases between them. The CDR3 bases are TGTGCCAGCAGCGTAGCTACGGACACTGAAGCTTTCTTT. Encoded protein: CASSVATDTEAFF.

This sequence joins TRBV18 and TRBJ1-1, with D possibly being TRBD1 (5 bases). Germline-derived CDR1 and CDR2 are KGHSH and LQKENI. Trimming left V 3 bases short and J 1 base short, with 12 bases between. This CDR3 has 15 residues. The CDR3 region is CASSPMRQKNTEAFF. The CDR3, as DNA: TGTGCCAGCTCACCGATGAGACAGAAGAACACTGAAGCTTTCTTT.

This clone came up a few times. The chain has TRBV29-1 and TRBJ1-1; perhaps TRBD1 as D (6 bases). The V gene's germline CDR1 is SQVTM and CDR2 ANQGSEA. The CDR3 is 11 residues long. Trimming took off 6 bases at V and 1 base at J, with 6 bases between the two ends. CDR3 bases: TGCAGCGTGGGACAGAACACTGAAGCTTTCTTT. It encodes CSVGQNTEAFF.

This sequence joins TRBV27 and TRBJ2-5, with 7 bases identical to TRBD1. Germline V gene sequence: CDR1 MNHEY, CDR2 SMNVEV (reference sequence). With 4 bases clipped from V and 2 bases from J, the junction kept 7 bases outside the gene matches. The CDR3 extends over 15 amino acids. The CDR3 nucleotides read TGTGCCAGCAGTTCCCCGGGACAGATACAAGAGACCCAGTACTTC. Translated, it gives CASSSPGQIQETQYF.

This clone was seen a single time. The genes are TRBV10-1 and TRBJ2-5; TRBD2 matches 7 bases. The CDR3 extends over 16 amino acids. The V segment lost 3 bases and the J segment 4 bases; nucleotides outside the gene matches: 11. Germline loops: CDR1 WNHNN, CDR2 SYGVQD (reference sequence). In DNA form, the CDR3 reads TGCGCCAGCAGTGACCGAACGGGAGGTGGATCAGAGACCCAGTACTTC. Its translation is CASSDRTGGGSETQYF.

The gene calls are TRBV7-7 and TRBJ1-4; D perhaps matches TRBD1 (6 bases). The germline gives CDR1 SSHAT, CDR2 FNYEAQ (reference sequence). V lost 1 base and J 3 bases, leaving 9 bases between the germline ends. The CDR3 covers 15 residues. CDR3 DNA sequence: TGTGCCAGCAGCTTAGGGGGGGGCCCTAATGAAAAACTGTTTTTT. This codes for CASSLGGGPNEKLFF.

This clone came up once. The chain is built from TRBV27 and TRBJ1-6; 9 nucleotides match TRBD1. CDR1 is MNHEY and CDR2 is SMNVEV in the germline V gene (reference sequence). After removal of 1 base from V and 6 bases from J, the junction contained 10 bases not matched to a gene. The CDR3 length is 18 residues. Here the CDR3 DNA reads TGTGCCAGCAGTTTATTTCCCGGGACAGGGATGGCTAATTCACCCCTCCACTTT. This encodes CASSLFPGTGMANSPLHF.

The chain joins TRBV5-6 to TRBJ1-5; no reliable D call. Germline values: CDR1 SGHDT, CDR2 YYEEEE. Trimming removed 3 bases from V and 2 bases from J, with 15 bases in between. The CDR3 has 16 residues. The DNA of the CDR3 is TGTGCCAGCAGCTCTTCGACCCTGGGAGGCAATCAGCCCCAGCATTTT. Amino acid sequence: CASSSSTLGGNQPQHF.